This T cell receptor (beta chain) stems from a study of Ad26.COV2.S vaccination and SARS-CoV-2 variants. General observations from the study: There was a possibility that the TCR breadth and depth analyses underestimated total T cell responses.

Turning to this clone: The antigen remains unidentified.

Germline loops: CDR1 DFQATT, CDR2 SNEGSKA (reference sequence). With 3 bases removed from V and 4 bases from J, the gap between germline ends came to 7 bases. The CDR3 loop spans 12 amino acids. TCRdb's copy holds only in-frame clones and misses some; the assay was immunoSEQ multiplex PCR. The table lists 40,000 to 55,000 clones, 83% of them singletons. The sequencing used peripheral blood, collected after recovery from COVID-19. V usage is TRBV20-1 and J usage is TRBJ2-4; D gene unclear. The TCR originated in a human donor who had recovered from COVID-19. As DNA, the CDR3 is TGCAGTGCTAGTGGCAGGAAAAACATTCAGTACTTC. Translating it yields CSASGRKNIQYF.